The T cell receptor beta chain described here comes from a study of shared clonotypes between healthy human individuals. The study's findings and limits: Naive CD4 clonotype sharing across a handful of donors was about 5%.

CD4+ cells were split into CD45RA+ naive and CD45RA-negative memory subsets. Regarding this clone: What it binds is unknown.

Trimming cost V 3 bases and J 1 base, with 12 bases left between them. The CDR3 is made up of 15 amino acids. CDR1 MNHEY and CDR2 SMNVEV come from the germline V gene (reference sequence). Measured with immunoSEQ multiplex PCR; TCRdb has only the in-frame clones, and not every one. Of 2,500,000 or so clones in the sample, 80% to 95% were seen once. The sequence was obtained from a man aged 18 to 30 in good health. Some clones in this sample may be carry-over from other donors' samples. The rearrangement joins TRBV27 to TRBJ1-1, with a tentative D call TRBD1 (5 bases). Sequencing was done on a sample of naive CD4+ T cells from PBMCs. Documented subset: CD45RA+ positively selected. Here the CDR3 reads CASSLSAGWNTEAFF. The CDR3 nucleotides read TGTGCCAGCAGTTTGTCGGCAGGGTGGAACACTGAAGCTTTCTTT.